Presented here are 5 T cell receptor beta chains from one specimen sequenced in a study of vaccination and CD4 T cells after COVID-19. For these TCRs, the target antigens are not known. The study sequenced cultured CD4+ T cell DNA using the Oncomine TCR Beta short-read assay. TCRdb called the PCR reads again in MiXCR, with one record for every CDR3 protein. This sample yields around 19,000 distinct CDR3 sequences, of which more than 45% are seen a single time; 11% belongs to the top ten. Treatment described: roughly nine-day PBMC culture with coronavirus spike peptide pools or control peptides (ViraFEST assay). What was sequenced was CD4+ T cells from blood, cultured in vitro. All receptors derive from a human donor who had recovered from COVID-19.

This clonotype has more than one count but fewer than ten. This chain links TRBV23-1 with TRBJ2-7; D remains unclear. TRBV23-1 counts as an open reading frame of uncertain function. The CDR3 is 13 amino acids. Trimming pared 0 bases from V and 3 bases from J, leaving 6 bases between. DNA of the CDR3: TGCGCCAGCAGTCAATCGATTTTCTACGAGCAGTACTTC. Amino acids: CASSQSIFYEQYF.

The rearrangement joins TRBV29-1 to TRBJ1-1, with no clear D. From germline, CDR1 is SQVTM and CDR2 ANQGSEA. The CDR3 extends over 13 amino acids. V lost 7 bases and J 3 bases, leaving 15 bases between the germline ends. CDR3 residues: CSASPLRDTEAFF. CDR3 in DNA: TGCAGCGCATCCCCCCTACGGGACACTGAAGCTTTCTTT.

This clonotype is labeled large. This chain joins TRBV10-1 and TRBJ1-1; 8 positions match TRBD1. V shed 8 bases, J shed 3 bases, and the junction held 8 bases outside the gene matches. The CDR3 runs to 14 residues. From germline, CDR1 is WNHNN and CDR2 SYGVQD (reference sequence). The CDR3 DNA is TGCGCCAGCGCGGACAGGGATCGGTACACTGAAGCTTTCTTT. Protein: CASADRDRYTEAFF.

This chain uses TRBV2 with TRBJ2-5; the D call may be TRBD1 or TRBD2 (5 bases each). The CDR3 length is 14 residues. Trimming removed 6 bases from V and 6 bases from J, with 17 bases in between. Germline values: CDR1 SNHLY, CDR2 FYNNEI. CDR3 protein: CASSMGTRGQTQYF. The CDR3 DNA reads TGTGCCAGCAGCATGGGGACCCGGGGACAGACCCAGTACTTC. Looking up the rest from reference TRBV2 and TRBJ2-5 gives the full variable domain: EPEVTQTPSHQVTQMGQEVILRCVPISNHLYFYWYRQILGQKVEFLVSFYNNEISEKSEIFDDQFSVERPDGSNFTLKIRSTKLEDSAMYFCASSMGTRGQTQYFGPGTRLLVL.

J is TRBJ1-1 and V is TRBV2, with no clear D. The CDR3 covers 14 residues. Trimming removed 2 bases from V and 8 bases from J, with 15 bases in between. Germline V CDR1 and CDR2: SNHLY, FYNNEI. The CDR3 DNA is TGTGCCAGCAGTGAATTGAGGGTTCAGGCAGAAGCTTTCTTT. This codes for CASSELRVQAEAFF.